The present entry profiles one T cell receptor beta chain with its context. Assay used: immunoSEQ multiplex PCR; TCRdb lists only in-frame clones, some missing. This table has fewer than 200,000 clones, roughly nine tenths appearing once. These data are taken from a study of control samples from healthy donors and cancer patients. This TCR came from a man aged 25 to 45 in good health. The sample consisted of blood.

CDR3 sequence (DNA): TGTGCCTGGCGCTTGACAACCGGGGAGCTGTTTTTT. It yields the protein CAWRLTTGELFF. V and J are TRBV30 and TRBJ2-2; D gene unclear. The CDR3 loop spans 12 amino acids. Trimming stripped 5 bases from V and 5 bases from J, with 9 bases between. From germline, CDR1 is GTSNPN and CDR2 SVGIG (reference sequence).